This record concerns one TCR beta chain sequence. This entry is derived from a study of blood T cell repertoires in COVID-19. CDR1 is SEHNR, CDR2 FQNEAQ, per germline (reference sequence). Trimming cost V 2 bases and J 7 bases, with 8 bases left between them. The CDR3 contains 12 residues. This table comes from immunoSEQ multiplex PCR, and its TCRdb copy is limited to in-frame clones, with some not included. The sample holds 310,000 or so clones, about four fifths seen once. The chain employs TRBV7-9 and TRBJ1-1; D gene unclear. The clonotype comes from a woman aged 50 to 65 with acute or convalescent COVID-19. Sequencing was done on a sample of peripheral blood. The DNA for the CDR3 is TGTGCCAGCAGCTTACCCGAGGGTGAAGCTTTCTTT. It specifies CASSLPEGEAFF.